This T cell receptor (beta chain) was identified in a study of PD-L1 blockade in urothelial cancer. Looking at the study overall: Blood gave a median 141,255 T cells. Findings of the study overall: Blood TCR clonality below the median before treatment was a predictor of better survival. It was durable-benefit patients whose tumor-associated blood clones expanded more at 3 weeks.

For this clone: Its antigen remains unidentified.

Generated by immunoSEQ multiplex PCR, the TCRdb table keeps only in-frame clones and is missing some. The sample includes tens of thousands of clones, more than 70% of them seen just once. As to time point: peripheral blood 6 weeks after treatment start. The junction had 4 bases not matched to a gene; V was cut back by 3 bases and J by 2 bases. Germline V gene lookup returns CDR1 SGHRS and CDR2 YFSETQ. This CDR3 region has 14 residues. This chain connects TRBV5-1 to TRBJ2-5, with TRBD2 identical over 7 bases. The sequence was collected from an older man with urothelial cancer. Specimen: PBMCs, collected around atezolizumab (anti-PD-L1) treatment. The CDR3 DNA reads TGCGCCAGCAGCTGGGGGGGAAAACAAGAGACCCAGTACTTC. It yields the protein CASSWGGKQETQYF.